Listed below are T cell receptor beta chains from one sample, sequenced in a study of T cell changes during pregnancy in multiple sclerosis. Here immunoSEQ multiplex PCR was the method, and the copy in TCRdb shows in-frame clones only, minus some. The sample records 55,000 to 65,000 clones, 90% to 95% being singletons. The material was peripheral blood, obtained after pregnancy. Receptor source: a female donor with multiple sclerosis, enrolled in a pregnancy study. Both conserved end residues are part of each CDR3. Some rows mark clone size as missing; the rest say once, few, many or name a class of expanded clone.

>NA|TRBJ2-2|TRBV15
CATSRERKREAANTGELFF
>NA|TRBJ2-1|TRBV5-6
CASSRSGRAYNEQFF
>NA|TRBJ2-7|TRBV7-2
CASSPSQGNYEQYF
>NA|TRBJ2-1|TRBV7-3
CASSSQGYNEQFF
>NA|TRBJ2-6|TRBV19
CASGQFSGANVLTF
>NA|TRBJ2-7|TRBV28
CASRRTSGTYEQYF
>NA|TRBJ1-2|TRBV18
CASSPPRDRGHGYTF
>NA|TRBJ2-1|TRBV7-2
CASSDRSGGGTKKFF
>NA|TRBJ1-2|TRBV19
CASSIQGTRYGYTF
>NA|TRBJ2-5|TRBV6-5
CASTSGVGERETQYF
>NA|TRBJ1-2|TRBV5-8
CASSTGTATFNYGYTF
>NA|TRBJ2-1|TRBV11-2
CASRRPGRLYNEQFF
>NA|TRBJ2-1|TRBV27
CASSLLGVQGSKNEQFF
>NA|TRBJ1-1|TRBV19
CASSTFGESDTEAFF
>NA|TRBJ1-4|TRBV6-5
CASSYSPGGQKLFF
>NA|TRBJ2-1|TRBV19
CASSISRAPNEQFF
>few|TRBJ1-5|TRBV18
CASSEIRNQPQHF
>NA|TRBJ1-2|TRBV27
CASRRQEGPSGYTF
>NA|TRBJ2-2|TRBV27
CASSSRLAGGQVAGELFF
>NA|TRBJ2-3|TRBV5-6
CASSRTEVLTDTQYF
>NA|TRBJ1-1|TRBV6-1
CASRPGQAAEAFF
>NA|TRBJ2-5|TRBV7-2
CASSLGQGAQYF
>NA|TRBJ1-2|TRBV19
CASRGTGNYGYTF
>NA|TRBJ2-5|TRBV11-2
CASSLLTAQETQYF
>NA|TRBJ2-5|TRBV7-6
CASSLGGGLETQYF
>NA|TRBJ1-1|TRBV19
CASTHRGGEAFF
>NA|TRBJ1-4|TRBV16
CASSQSPGWDEKLFF
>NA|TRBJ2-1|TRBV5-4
CASSSSGTVEQFF
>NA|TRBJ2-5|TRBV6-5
CASGRGTTETQYF
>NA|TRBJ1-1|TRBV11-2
CASSLGTGGSDTEAFF
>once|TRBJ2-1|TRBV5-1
CASSSPQGLGNEQFF
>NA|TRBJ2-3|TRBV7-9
CASSLTSGSTDTQYF
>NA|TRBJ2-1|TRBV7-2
CASTPRRNSGRRSYNEQFF
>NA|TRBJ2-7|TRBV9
CASSPRDRAYEQYF
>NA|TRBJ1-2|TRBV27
CASSRTGGVYGYTF
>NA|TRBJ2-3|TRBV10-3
CAISESWREGRNTQYF
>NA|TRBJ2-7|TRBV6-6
CASRRGGADYEQYF
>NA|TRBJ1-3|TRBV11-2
CASSPRVSGNTIYF
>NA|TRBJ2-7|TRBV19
CASSAPGHSSYEQYF
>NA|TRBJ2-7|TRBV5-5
CASSLSGVEQYF
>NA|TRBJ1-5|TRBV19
CASSKLETGGDQPQHF